The 19 T cell receptor beta chains reported below all come from one sample, sequenced in a study of blood T cell repertoires in COVID-19. The assay was immunoSEQ multiplex PCR, and TCRdb's table has in-frame clones only and misses some. This sample carries around 280,000 clones, about 85% of them seen once, and the ten largest clones take about 4%. The specimen sequenced was peripheral blood. The receptor source for this set is a woman between 45 and 65 years old with active or convalescent COVID-19.

The chain employs TRBV7-3 and TRBJ2-7; TRBD1 matches 7 bases. This CDR3 is built from 14 residues. The germline V gene encodes CDR1 SGHTA and CDR2 FQGTGA. Trimming removed 5 bases from V and 5 bases from J; junction bases left unmatched: 9. The CDR3 is CASSAQGVFDEQYF. The CDR3 coding sequence is TGTGCCAGCAGCGCTCAGGGGGTGTTTGACGAGCAGTACTTC.

The V and J genes are TRBV19 and TRBJ2-1; the match to TRBD2 covers 8 bases. The CDR3 sequence is 15 residues long. The V gene's germline CDR1 is LNHDA and CDR2 SQIVND (reference sequence). The junction had 4 bases not matched to a gene; V was cut back by 5 bases and J by 1 base. The DNA for the CDR3 is TGTGCCAGTAGTCGCGGACTAGCATCCTACAATGAGCAGTTCTTC. Translated: CASSRGLASYNEQFF.

The chain employs TRBV7-8 and TRBJ2-7; TRBD1 might be the D (6 bases). The CDR3 has 13 amino acids. Germline V gene data show CDR1 as SGHVS and CDR2 as FQNEAQ. V shed 1 base and J shed 2 bases, with 6 bases lying between them. The CDR3 sequence: CASSLDRAYEQYF. In DNA form, the CDR3 reads TGTGCCAGCAGCTTAGACAGGGCCTACGAGCAGTACTTC. Based on the CDR3 plus reference TRBV7-8 and TRBJ2-7, the full variable domain is GAGVSQSPRYKVAKRGQDVALRCDPISGHVSLFWYQQALGQGPEFLTYFQNEAQLDKSGLPSDRFFAERPEGSVSTLKIQRTQQEDSAVYLCASSLDRAYEQYFGPGTRLTVT.

This clone was seen once. V gene TRBV2 combines with J gene TRBJ1-1; D might be TRBD1 (5 bases). From germline, CDR1 is SNHLY and CDR2 FYNNEI. The CDR3 consists of 12 residues. V lost 4 bases to trimming and J lost 7 bases, with 10 bases between them. As DNA, the CDR3 is TGTGCCAGCAGTGTAAGGGGCGATGAAGCTTTCTTT. This encodes CASSVRGDEAFF.

The chain couples TRBV20-1 to TRBJ1-2; D is perhaps TRBD1 (6 bases). Germline CDR1 and CDR2: DFQATT and SNEGSKA (reference sequence). V lost 7 bases and J lost 6, with 12 bases in between. This CDR3 region has 11 residues. The CDR3 loop is CSGWGGDGYTF. CDR3 nucleotide sequence: TGCAGTGGTTGGGGGGGCGATGGCTACACCTTC.

The CDR3 coding sequence is TGTGCCAGCAGCCAACCGGGACAGGGGGCCTATGGCTACACCTTC. It yields the protein CASSQPGQGAYGYTF. The chain uses TRBV4-2 and TRBJ1-2; 12 bases line up with TRBD1. The CDR3 covers 15 residues. Germline loops: CDR1 LGHNA, CDR2 YNFKEQ. Unmatched junction bases numbered 2, after V lost 2 bases and J lost 4 bases.

This clone was seen a single time. V usage is TRBV9 and J usage is TRBJ1-3; maybe TRBD1 (6 bases). The CDR3 consists of 15 residues. The V end lost 0 bases, the J end lost 4 bases, and 11 bases lay between the germline ends. Germline V gene data show CDR1 as SGDLS and CDR2 as YYNGEE. The CDR3 protein is CASSVAGQPGNTIYF. The CDR3 region has the DNA TGTGCCAGCAGCGTAGCAGGACAGCCCGGAAACACCATATATTTT.

The V call is TRBV29-1, the J call TRBJ2-7; 7 bases are a match to TRBD1. This CDR3 is 12 amino acids long. CDR1 is SQVTM, CDR2 ANQGSEA, per germline. V lost 6 bases and J lost 5; bases outside the gene matches: 7. CDR3 amino acids: CSVQPTGDEQYF. The DNA of the CDR3 is TGCAGCGTACAACCAACAGGGGACGAGCAGTACTTC.

The gene calls are TRBV2 and TRBJ2-3; TRBD2 agrees at 12 bases. CDR1 is SNHLY, CDR2 FYNNEI, per germline. The V gene end was trimmed by 2 bases and the J gene end by 5 bases; junction bases not matched to a gene: 11. CDR3 size: 18 residues. CDR3 region: CASSERLAGGRVKDTQYF. CDR3 coding DNA: TGTGCCAGCAGTGAAAGGCTAGCGGGAGGGCGGGTCAAAGATACGCAGTATTTT.

Ten or more counts support this clone. The chain has TRBV6-1 and TRBJ1-6, with 9 bases fitting TRBD1. The CDR3 extends over 15 amino acids. Germline V gives CDR1 MNHNS, CDR2 SASEGT. Trimming cost V 2 bases and J 12 bases; bases outside gene matches: 8. The CDR3 nucleotides read TGTGCCAGCAGTGAACCCGGACAGGGGTGGCTACCCCTCCACTTT. Amino acids: CASSEPGQGWLPLHF.

In DNA, the CDR3 is TGTGCCAGTCAGCGGGACAGGGCGTACGAGCAGTACTTC. Protein product: CASQRDRAYEQYF. The chain has TRBV5-6 and TRBJ2-7; 9 bases line up with TRBD1. Germline lookup yields CDR1 SGHDT and CDR2 YYEEEE. Unmatched junction bases numbered 7, after V lost 8 bases and J lost 4 bases. The CDR3 runs to 13 residues.

V and J are TRBV5-6 and TRBJ2-3, with D perhaps matching TRBD1 (5 bases). CDR1 is SGHDT and CDR2 is YYEEEE in the germline V gene. The V gene lost 6 bases and the J gene lost 1 base, with 15 bases spanning the gap. The CDR3 consists of 15 residues. CDR3 in DNA: TGTGCCAGCAACTACAGGAGCCTGGGCACAGATACGCAGTATTTT. It yields the protein CASNYRSLGTDTQYF.

V usage is TRBV27 and J usage is TRBJ1-2; D is possibly TRBD1 (6 bases). Between the trimmed V and J ends, which lost 7 bases and 2 bases, there was a span of 14 bases. The CDR3 is 14 amino acids. Germline assignment: CDR1 MNHEY and CDR2 SMNVEV (reference sequence). CDR3 amino acids: CASTRTAGNYGYTF. The CDR3 nucleotides are TGTGCCAGCACTAGGACAGCGGGAAACTATGGCTACACCTTC.

The chain couples TRBV19 to TRBJ1-1; 8 bases align to TRBD1. In germline, CDR1 is LNHDA, CDR2 SQIVND (reference sequence). This CDR3 spans 16 amino acids. Losses at the gene ends were 6 bases for V and 4 bases for J; bases not matched to a gene: 13. Here the CDR3 reads CASSSYWTGKITEAFF. CDR3 bases: TGTGCCAGTAGCTCCTACTGGACAGGGAAAATCACTGAAGCTTTCTTT.

The V call is TRBV28, the J call TRBJ2-2; 7 bases fit TRBD2. The CDR3 spans 16 residues. V shed 7 bases, J shed 3 bases, and the junction held 11 bases outside the gene matches. Germline V gene data show CDR1 as MDHEN and CDR2 as SYDVKM. The chain's CDR3 is CASKYYRGGYTGELFF. Written as DNA, the CDR3 is TGTGCCAGCAAGTACTACCGGGGAGGGTACACCGGGGAGCTGTTTTTT.

The CDR3, as DNA: TGTGCCAGCAGTTCCGACAGGGCCCAGTACTTC. Translation: CASSSDRAQYF. This chain joins TRBV6-5 and TRBJ2-7, with 7 nucleotides matching TRBD1. Trimming cost V 4 bases and J 10 bases; bases outside gene matches: 4. CDR3 length equals 11 residues. Germline V CDR1 and CDR2: MNHEY, SVGAGI.

The chain couples TRBV19 to TRBJ2-3, with D possibly TRBD1 on 6 matching bases. Germline V lookup: CDR1 LNHDA, CDR2 SQIVND (reference sequence). CDR3 length: 15 residues. Trimming took 2 bases from V and 1 from J, leaving 10 bases between them. The CDR3: CASSISRTGTDTQYF. Written as DNA, the CDR3 is TGTGCCAGTAGTATAAGCCGGACAGGCACAGATACGCAGTATTTT.

As to this clone: The same CDR3 arises from other DNA sequences in this sample as well. The chain recombines TRBV9 with TRBJ1-1; the D gene is possibly TRBD1 (5 bases). The V end lost 0 bases, the J end lost 1 base, and 10 bases lay between the germline ends. Germline CDR1 reads SGDLS; CDR2 reads YYNGEE. This CDR3 region has 15 residues. CDR3 protein: CASSVGAGQNTEAFF. For the CDR3, the DNA is TGTGCCAGCAGCGTAGGGGCAGGACAGAACACTGAAGCTTTCTTT.

The rearrangement joins TRBV3-1 (or the pseudogene TRBV3-2) to TRBJ2-1; D remains ambiguous. This CDR3 spans 12 amino acids. Germline CDR1 is LGHDT and CDR2 is YNNKEL (reference sequence). V dropped 1 base and J dropped 9 bases, with 7 bases sitting between them. CDR3 sequence (DNA): TGTGCCAGCAGCCAAGGTGGAGTTGAGCAGTTCTTC. It encodes CASSQGGVEQFF.